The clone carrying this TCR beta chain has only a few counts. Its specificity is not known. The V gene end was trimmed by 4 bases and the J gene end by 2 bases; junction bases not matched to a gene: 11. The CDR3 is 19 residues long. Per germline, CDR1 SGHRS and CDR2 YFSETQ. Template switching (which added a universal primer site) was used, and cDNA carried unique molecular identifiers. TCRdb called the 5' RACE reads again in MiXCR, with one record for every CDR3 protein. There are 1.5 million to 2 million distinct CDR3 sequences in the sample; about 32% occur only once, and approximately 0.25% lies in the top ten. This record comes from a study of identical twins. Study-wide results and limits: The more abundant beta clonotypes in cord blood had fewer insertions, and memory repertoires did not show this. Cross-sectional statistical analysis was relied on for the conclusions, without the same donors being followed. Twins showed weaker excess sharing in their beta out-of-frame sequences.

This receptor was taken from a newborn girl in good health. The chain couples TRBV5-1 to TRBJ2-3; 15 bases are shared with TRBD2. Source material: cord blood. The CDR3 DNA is TGCGCCAGCAGCGCGGGACTAGCGGGAGGAGGGGGTTACACAGATACGCAGTATTTT. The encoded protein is CASSAGLAGGGGYTDTQYF.